These T cell receptor beta chains were read from a single sample in a study of blood T cell repertoires in COVID-19. Profiling relied on immunoSEQ multiplex PCR, and the TCRdb table lists in-frame clones only, not all of them. The sample has hundreds of thousands of clones, just over 85% seen once. The sequenced sample consisted of peripheral blood. The receptors shown here come from a woman aged 25 to 39 with active or convalescent COVID-19. The CDR3 runs from the conserved cysteine through the conserved F or W. The D gene is left open where the match is weak. Rows give clone size only sometimes, using once, few, many, or a class for an expanded clone.

D: .; V: TRBV2; size: .; J: TRBJ1-2; CDR3: CASSEWRGYGYTF; DNA: TGTGCCAGCAGTGAATGGAGGGGCTATGGCTACACCTTC
D: .; V: TRBV5-1; size: once; J: TRBJ2-7; CDR3: CASSLRQGGSYEQYF; DNA: TGCGCCAGCAGCTTACGACAGGGAGGATCCTACGAGCAGTACTTC
D: .; V: TRBV18; size: .; J: TRBJ1-1; CDR3: CASSPAQGNTEAFF; DNA: TGTGCCAGCTCACCGGCACAGGGGAACACTGAAGCTTTCTTT
D: .; V: TRBV11-1; size: .; J: TRBJ2-1; CDR3: CASSLPGYNEQFF; DNA: TGTGCCAGCAGCTTGCCCGGGTACAATGAGCAGTTCTTC
D: TRBD1; V: TRBV7-2; size: .; J: TRBJ1-1; CDR3: CASSSTGGNTEAFF; DNA: TGTGCCAGCAGCTCAACAGGGGGAAACACTGAAGCTTTCTTT
D: .; V: TRBV12-5; size: .; J: TRBJ1-1; CDR3: CASGRGTSNTEAFF; DNA: TGTGCTAGTGGCCGCGGCACCTCGAACACTGAAGCTTTCTTT
D: TRBD1; V: TRBV18; size: .; J: TRBJ2-1; CDR3: CASSPQGAVEQFF; DNA: TGTGCCAGCTCACCACAGGGGGCGGTTGAGCAGTTCTTC
D: .; V: TRBV7-6; size: .; J: TRBJ2-5; CDR3: CASSLAGGSGETQYF; DNA: TGTGCCAGCAGCTTAGCGGGAGGTTCCGGGGAGACCCAGTACTTC
D: .; V: TRBV10-3; size: .; J: TRBJ1-2; CDR3: CATVGDTPFANYGYTF; DNA: TGTGCCACCGTGGGGGACACCCCTTTCGCTAACTATGGCTACACCTTC
D: .; V: TRBV21-1; size: .; J: TRBJ1-4; CDR3: CASSKVRQGCEKLFF; DNA: TGTGCCAGCAGCAAAGTTCGGCAGGGGTGTGAAAAACTGTTTTTT
D: TRBD1; V: TRBV25-1; size: .; J: TRBJ1-1; CDR3: CASTRDREVTEAFF; DNA: TGTGCCAGTACCAGGGACAGGGAGGTCACTGAAGCTTTCTTT
D: .; V: TRBV2; size: .; J: TRBJ2-2; CDR3: CASFRDNTGELFF; DNA: TGTGCCAGCTTCAGGGATAACACCGGGGAGCTGTTTTTT
D: .; V: TRBV19; size: .; J: TRBJ1-1; CDR3: CASSGRGKTEAFF; DNA: TGTGCCAGTAGTGGCAGGGGTAAGACTGAAGCTTTCTTT
D: .; V: TRBV10-2; size: once; J: TRBJ1-3; CDR3: CGTGEGTGNTIYF; DNA: TGCGGTACGGGGGAGGGGACTGGAAACACCATATATTTT
D: TRBD1; V: TRBV5-1; size: .; J: TRBJ1-3; CDR3: CASSLATDRGPGNTIYF; DNA: TGCGCCAGCAGCTTGGCGACGGACAGGGGGCCTGGAAACACCATATATTTT
D: .; V: TRBV12-3/TRBV12-4; size: .; J: TRBJ2-7; CDR3: CASSRFGGYEQYF; DNA: TGTGCCAGCAGTAGGTTCGGGGGCTACGAGCAGTACTTC
D: .; V: TRBV6-6; size: .; J: TRBJ2-2; CDR3: CASRGAGQMNTGELFF; DNA: TGTGCCAGCAGGGGGGCGGGACAGATGAACACCGGGGAGCTGTTTTTT
D: .; V: TRBV19; size: .; J: TRBJ2-3; CDR3: CASSFDRASTDTQYF; DNA: TGTGCCAGTAGTTTCGACCGAGCGAGCACAGATACGCAGTATTTT
D: TRBD1; V: TRBV6-5; size: .; J: TRBJ2-7; CDR3: CATRQGSSYEQYF; DNA: TGTGCCACAAGACAGGGCAGCTCCTACGAGCAGTACTTC
D: .; V: TRBV23-1; size: .; J: TRBJ1-4; CDR3: CASREGRYEKLFF; DNA: TGCGCCAGCCGCGAGGGTAGGTATGAAAAACTGTTTTTT
D: TRBD1; V: TRBV7-9; size: few; J: TRBJ2-2; CDR3: CASTLQGGTGELFF; DNA: TGTGCCAGCACTCTACAGGGGGGAACCGGGGAGCTGTTTTTT
D: .; V: TRBV12-3/TRBV12-4; size: .; J: TRBJ1-2; CDR3: CASSPSGDGYTF; DNA: TGTGCCAGCAGCCCCTCGGGTGATGGCTACACCTTC
D: .; V: TRBV19; size: .; J: TRBJ2-1; CDR3: CASSSRRGGVYNEQFF; DNA: TGTGCCAGTAGTAGCCGGCGGGGTGGAGTTTACAATGAGCAGTTCTTC
D: .; V: TRBV6-5; size: .; J: TRBJ1-1; CDR3: CASSYSPTGNTEAFF; DNA: TGTGCCAGCAGTTACTCGCCCACAGGGAACACTGAAGCTTTCTTT
D: TRBD1; V: TRBV28; size: once; J: TRBJ1-4; CDR3: CASSFRDRDEKLFF; DNA: TGTGCCAGCAGTTTCCGGGACAGAGATGAAAAACTGTTTTTT
D: TRBD2; V: TRBV20-1; size: .; J: TRBJ2-3; CDR3: CSASSLAGGSTDTQYF; DNA: TGCAGTGCTAGTAGTTTAGCGGGAGGGAGCACAGATACGCAGTATTTT
D: TRBD2; V: TRBV2; size: .; J: TRBJ2-7; CDR3: CASKGGRESYEQYF; DNA: TGTGCCAGCAAAGGCGGGAGGGAATCCTACGAGCAGTACTTC